These T cell receptor beta chains were read from a single sample in a study of T cells after posttransplantation cyclophosphamide. This table comes from immunoSEQ multiplex PCR, and its TCRdb copy is limited to in-frame clones, with some not included. The sample lists tens of thousands of clones, around nine tenths seen once, with 2.5% to 4% in the top ten. The sample was PBMCs. These receptors all stem from a woman in her forties or fifties in good health and a related stem cell transplant donor. Both conserved end residues are part of each CDR3. The D gene is left open where the match is weak. Where a row states a size, it is once, few, many or the class of an expanded clone; other rows omit it.

TGTGCCAGTAGTACAACCGGGACAGGGGCTAATGAAAAACTGTTTTTT	CASSTTGTGANEKLFF	TRBV19	TRBJ1-4	TRBD1	NA
TGTGCCAGTAGTATGGTAGCGGGGAAATCAAACCATGAGCAGTTCTTC	CASSMVAGKSNHEQFF	TRBV19	TRBJ2-1	TRBD2	NA
TGTGCCAGCAGCGTAGTAGGTCGAGCGGGGGTAGAGACCCAGTACTTC	CASSVVGRAGVETQYF	TRBV9	TRBJ2-5	TRBD2	NA
TGCGCCAGCAGCCCCGTGGGGGCGGCTAACTATGGCTACACCTTC	CASSPVGAANYGYTF	TRBV4-1	TRBJ1-2	NA	NA
TGTGCCAGCAGCCCCCCAGGGAGGGGCTATGGCTACACCTTC	CASSPPGRGYGYTF	TRBV7-9	TRBJ1-2	NA	NA
TGTGCCAGCAGTGATGGGGGGGGTGGGAGGCGAGCTAACTATGGCTACACCTTC	CASSDGGGGRRANYGYTF	TRBV6-1	TRBJ1-2	NA	NA
TGTGCCAGCAGCTTAGACGGGGGAAGCTCTGGAAACACCATATATTTT	CASSLDGGSSGNTIYF	TRBV7-2	TRBJ1-3	NA	NA
TGCGCCAGCAGCTTGGGCGCCGCACTGATGAACACTGAAGCTTTCTTT	CASSLGAALMNTEAFF	TRBV5-1	TRBJ1-1	NA	NA
TGTGCCAGCAGCCCCGGGACAGGGGGCTCCGGGGAGCTGTTTTTT	CASSPGTGGSGELFF	TRBV7-6	TRBJ2-2	TRBD1	NA
TGTGCCAGCAGCGCCGGACTTAGAGAGACCCAGTACTTC	CASSAGLRETQYF	TRBV7-2	TRBJ2-5	NA	NA
TGTGCCAGCAGCTTTGGAGGGTATGACGAGCAGTACTTC	CASSFGGYDEQYF	TRBV7-6	TRBJ2-7	NA	NA
TGTGCCAGCCGAACAGGCGACTATGGCTACACCTTC	CASRTGDYGYTF	TRBV6-1	TRBJ1-2	NA	NA
TGTGCCTCCAAGCACGGGGTACTTGACACCGGGGAGCTGTTTTTT	CASKHGVLDTGELFF	TRBV6-1	TRBJ2-2	NA	NA
TGCGCCAGCAGCTGGGTGGAGCAAGAGACCCAGTACTTC	CASSWVEQETQYF	TRBV5-1	TRBJ2-5	NA	NA
TGTGCCACAACAGGGGGACGGTATGGCTACACCTTC	CATTGGRYGYTF	TRBV7-9	TRBJ1-2	TRBD1	NA
TGTGCCAGCAGGGAAGGGGGCGGCAATGAGCAGTTCTTC	CASREGGGNEQFF	TRBV6-1	TRBJ2-1	TRBD1	NA
TGTGCCAGCAGCCCCCGGGGCTACGAGCAGTACTTC	CASSPRGYEQYF	TRBV14	TRBJ2-7	NA	once
TGTGCCAGCAGCCAACCAACCGGAGCGAACTCCTACGAGCAGTACTTC	CASSQPTGANSYEQYF	TRBV4-2	TRBJ2-7	NA	NA
TGTGCCAGCAGCTTTGGCCTGACCGGGGAGCTGTTTTTT	CASSFGLTGELFF	TRBV11-2	TRBJ2-2	NA	NA
TGTGCCAGCAGCTCGAGCGGGTTGAACACCGGGGAGCTGTTTTTT	CASSSSGLNTGELFF	TRBV11-3	TRBJ2-2	NA	NA
TGTGCCAGCAGCCTGGCCCCAGAGACCCAGTACTTC	CASSLAPETQYF	TRBV7-9	TRBJ2-5	NA	once
TGTGCCAGCAGCACTGGGACAGACCTCAATCAGCCCCAGCATTTT	CASSTGTDLNQPQHF	TRBV5-5	TRBJ1-5	TRBD1	NA
TGTGCCAGCACCCCGGGGGGGGGCTACTATGGCTACACCTTC	CASTPGGGYYGYTF	TRBV7-2	TRBJ1-2	NA	NA
TGTGCCAGCAGCTTATCTTTAGAGACCCAGTACTTC	CASSLSLETQYF	TRBV7-9	TRBJ2-5	NA	NA
TGCGCCAGCAGCTCTGGGGGCGCGGGGAACACTGAAGCTTTCTTT	CASSSGGAGNTEAFF	TRBV5-1	TRBJ1-1	NA	NA
TGTGCCTGGAGGGACAGGGGACACACTGAAGCTTTCTTT	CAWRDRGHTEAFF	TRBV30	TRBJ1-1	TRBD1	NA
TGTGCCATCAGTGAGTCTGCGGGGGGGCCCTTTGATGAGCAGTTCTTC	CAISESAGGPFDEQFF	TRBV10-3	TRBJ2-1	TRBD2	NA
TGTGCCAGCAGTTCACCCCGACTAGCGGGGGGGGAGGAGCAGTACTTC	CASSSPRLAGGEEQYF	TRBV6-5	TRBJ2-7	TRBD2	NA
TGTGCCAGCAGCTTAATGGGACAGGGACAAGAGACCCAGTACTTC	CASSLMGQGQETQYF	TRBV7-7	TRBJ2-5	TRBD1	NA
TGCGCCAGCAGCTTGAGTCAGCGGGCAGAGACCCAGTACTTC	CASSLSQRAETQYF	TRBV5-1	TRBJ2-5	NA	NA
TGTGCCAGCAGGACAGGGGGCACTGGAAACACCATATATTTT	CASRTGGTGNTIYF	TRBV6-1	TRBJ1-3	TRBD1	NA
TGTGCCAGCAGCGTTGAAGGGGATAATTCCCCCCTCCACTTT	CASSVEGDNSPLHF	TRBV9	TRBJ1-6	NA	NA
TGTGCCAGCAGTTCCCCAGATGATGCCATTCAGTACTTC	CASSSPDDAIQYF	TRBV6-6	TRBJ2-4	NA	NA
TGTGCCAGCAGCCTACGGACTAGCGGGAGCCGGGAGACCCAGTACTTC	CASSLRTSGSRETQYF	TRBV5-4	TRBJ2-5	TRBD2	NA
TGTGCCAGCAGCTTTTACGGGGACTACGAGCAGTACTTC	CASSFYGDYEQYF	TRBV7-9	TRBJ2-7	NA	NA
TGTGCCAGTAGTGAACTAGCGGGGGACTCCTACGAGCAGTACTTC	CASSELAGDSYEQYF	TRBV19	TRBJ2-7	TRBD2	once
TGTGCCAGCAGCGTAGGGTCACCCGGGACTGAAGCTTTCTTT	CASSVGSPGTEAFF	TRBV9	TRBJ1-1	NA	NA
TGCGCCAGCAGCTACGGGACTAGCGGTAGCTACGAGCAGTACTTC	CASSYGTSGSYEQYF	TRBV5-1	TRBJ2-7	TRBD2	NA
TGTGCCAGCAGCTTAGAGGCGGGGGAAGACAATGAGCAGTTCTTC	CASSLEAGEDNEQFF	TRBV11-3	TRBJ2-1	TRBD2	NA
TGTGCCTGGATTGACGCCGGGACTAGCGCCCACAATGAGCAGTTCTTC	CAWIDAGTSAHNEQFF	TRBV30	TRBJ2-1	TRBD2	NA
TGTGCCAGTAGTATAGGGGCCCACGAGCAGTACTTC	CASSIGAHEQYF	TRBV19	TRBJ2-7	NA	NA
TGTGCCAGCAGTTCCCAGACAGGGGGCCCGTACAATGAGCAGTTCTTC	CASSSQTGGPYNEQFF	TRBV28	TRBJ2-1	TRBD1	once
TGTGCCAGCAGCTTAGTCGGTAGCGCGTCGGAAAAACTGTTTTTT	CASSLVGSASEKLFF	TRBV7-2	TRBJ1-4	NA	NA
TGCGCCAGCAGCGAGACAGGGTCTTCCTATGGCTACACCTTC	CASSETGSSYGYTF	TRBV4-1	TRBJ1-2	TRBD1	once
TGCGCCAGCAGCCATGCGGGTAGCAATCAGCCCCAGCATTTT	CASSHAGSNQPQHF	TRBV4-1	TRBJ1-5	NA	NA
TGTGCCATCAGTGATCAGTACGAGCAGTACTTC	CAISDQYEQYF	TRBV10-3	TRBJ2-7	NA	NA
TGCGCCAGCAGCCAACGGGAGGGACTCTATGGCTACACCTTC	CASSQREGLYGYTF	TRBV4-1	TRBJ1-2	NA	NA
TGTGGATGTGGACAGGGGGCGAAAGATACGCAGTATTTT	CGCGQGAKDTQYF	TRBV7-9	TRBJ2-3	TRBD1	NA